Given below is one T cell receptor beta chain in context. Its specificity is not known. V was shortened by 3 bases and J by 5 bases, with 14 bases between the two germline ends. The CDR3 has 14 residues. The germline gives CDR1 LNHDA, CDR2 SQIVND (reference sequence). The data originate from a study of shared clonotypes between healthy human individuals. Across the study: The cohort had two women and a few men, ages 18 to 49. Study findings and constraints: Blood was the only sampled material, and tissue repertoires likely differ.

This table comes from immunoSEQ multiplex PCR, and its TCRdb copy is limited to in-frame clones, with some not included. The table lists roughly 890,000 clones, roughly 92% of them singletons, with approximately 25% in the top ten. The naive CD8 subset, CD45RO-negative cells positively selected for CCR7, excluded terminally differentiated effector memory CD45RA+ cells. The chain recombines TRBV19 with TRBJ2-7, with D possibly TRBD2 on 6 matching bases. Material for sequencing was naive CD8+ T cells sorted from blood. The TCR sequence derives from a man younger than 45 in good health. The CDR3 sequence is CASSMTAGSDEQYF. The CDR3, as DNA: TGTGCCAGTAGTATGACTGCGGGATCCGACGAGCAGTACTTC. The entire variable domain, with the rest obtained from reference TRBV19 and TRBJ2-7, is as follows: DGGITQSPKYLFRKEGQNVTLSCEQNLNHDAMYWYRQDPGQGLRLIYYSQIVNDFQKGDIAEGYSVSREKKESFPLTVTSAQKNPTAFYLCASSMTAGSDEQYFGPGTRLTVT.